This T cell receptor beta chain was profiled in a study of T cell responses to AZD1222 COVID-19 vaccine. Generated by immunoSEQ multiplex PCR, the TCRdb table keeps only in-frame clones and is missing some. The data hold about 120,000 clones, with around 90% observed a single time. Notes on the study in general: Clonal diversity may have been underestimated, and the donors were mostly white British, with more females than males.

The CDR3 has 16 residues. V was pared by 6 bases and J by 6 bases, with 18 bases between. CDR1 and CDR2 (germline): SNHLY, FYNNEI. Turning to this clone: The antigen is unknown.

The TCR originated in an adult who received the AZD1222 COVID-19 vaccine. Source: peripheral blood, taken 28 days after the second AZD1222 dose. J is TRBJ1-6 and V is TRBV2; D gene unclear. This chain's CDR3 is CASSSRDGGRNSPLHF. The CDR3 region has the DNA TGTGCCAGCAGCTCCCGTGACGGAGGTCGTAATTCACCCCTCCACTTT.